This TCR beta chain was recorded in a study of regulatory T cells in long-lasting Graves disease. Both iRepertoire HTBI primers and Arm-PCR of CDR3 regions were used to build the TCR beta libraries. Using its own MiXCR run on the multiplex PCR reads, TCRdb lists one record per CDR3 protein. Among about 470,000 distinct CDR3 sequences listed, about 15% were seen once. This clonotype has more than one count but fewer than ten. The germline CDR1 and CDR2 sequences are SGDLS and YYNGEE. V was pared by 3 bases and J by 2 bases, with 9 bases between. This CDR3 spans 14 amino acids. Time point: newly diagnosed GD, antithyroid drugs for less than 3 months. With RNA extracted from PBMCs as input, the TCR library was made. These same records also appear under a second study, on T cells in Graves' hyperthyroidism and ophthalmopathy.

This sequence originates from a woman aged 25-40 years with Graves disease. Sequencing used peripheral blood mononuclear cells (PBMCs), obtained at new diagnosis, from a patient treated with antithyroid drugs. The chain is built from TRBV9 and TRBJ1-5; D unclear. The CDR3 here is CASSDHGGNQPQHF. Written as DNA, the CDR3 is TGTGCCAGCAGCGACCACGGCGGCAATCAGCCCCAGCATTTT. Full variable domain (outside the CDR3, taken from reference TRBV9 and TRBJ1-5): DSGVTQTPKHLITATGQRVTLRCSPRSGDLSVYWYQQSLDQGLQFLIQYYNGEERAKGNILERFSAQQFPDLHSELNLSSLELGDSALYFCASSDHGGNQPQHFGDGTRLSIL.